The 4 T cell receptor beta chains in this list originate from one sample, sequenced in a study of ipilimumab plus nivolumab after autologous stem cell transplantation. Generated by immunoSEQ multiplex PCR, the TCRdb table keeps only in-frame clones and is missing some. The sample lists about 10,000 clones; about 70% were seen once. The sequencing used PBMCs, collected in a trial of ipilimumab plus nivolumab as post-transplant consolidation. The receptors stem from a female donor with multiple myeloma.

The V gene is TRBV10-3, the J gene TRBJ1-6; 9 bases are a match to TRBD1. After removal of 8 bases from V and 3 bases from J, the junction contained 2 bases not matched to a gene. The CDR3 consists of 14 residues. In germline, CDR1 is ENHRY, CDR2 SYGVKD. CDR3 DNA: TGTGCCATCCGACAGGGGGACTATAATTCACCCCTCCACTTT. Amino acids: CAIRQGDYNSPLHF.

This clone was observed once. The CDR3 DNA reads TGTGCCAGCAGTATAGTTCAGGGGAGGTTGGAAAAACTGTTTTTT. Its protein product is CASSIVQGRLEKLFF. V is TRBV7-2 and J is TRBJ1-4; maybe TRBD1 (6 bases). V was trimmed by 6 bases and J by 8 bases, leaving 19 bases between them. Germline V gene lookup returns CDR1 SGHTA and CDR2 FQGNSA. There are 15 residues in the CDR3.

About this clone: The same CDR3 can be traced to other DNA sequences in this sample. The V and J genes are TRBV2 and TRBJ1-5; the D gene is possibly TRBD1 (6 bases). The CDR3 has 14 amino acids. V lost 6 bases, J lost 6 bases, and 15 bases lay in between. Germline-derived CDR1 and CDR2 are SNHLY and FYNNEI. DNA for the CDR3: TGTGCCAGCAGACCGGGGGCGGGGGGTCAGCCCCAGCATTTT. It encodes CASRPGAGGQPQHF.

The chain carries TRBV27 and TRBJ1-4, with D possibly TRBD1 on 5 matching bases. CDR3 length: 17 residues. CDR1 is MNHEY, CDR2 SMNVEV, per germline (reference sequence). V shed 2 bases and J shed 7 bases, with 20 bases lying between them. The DNA for the CDR3 is TGTGCCAGCAGTTTAGATTCTGGGGGACGGGAAGGTGAAAAACTGTTTTTT. Its translation: CASSLDSGGREGEKLFF.